One T cell receptor beta chain is described in this entry. Its antigen is as yet unknown. These donors were members of the roughly 120-subject validation cohort, a group separate from the roughly 670-subject first cohort. Sequenced by immunoSEQ multiplex PCR; TCRdb stores in-frame clones only, minus some. The sample yields 130,000 to 150,000 clones, 80% to 90% seen once. The sample belongs to a study of cytomegalovirus exposure and HLA in healthy donors. Study in general: The 550 to 800 first-cohort repertoires and the 130 or so validation repertoires shared the same platform, a later analysis reported.

General study results and limits: Despite most TCR sequences being rare, some public TCRs occurred in many donors. Later, an analysis found that TCR clusters from the first cohort tended to co-occur in the 110 or so validation repertoires.

From germline, CDR1 is KGHSH and CDR2 LQKENI. V gave up 2 bases and J gave up 0 bases, with 14 bases separating them. The CDR3 extends over 17 amino acids. Material: PBMCs. The receptor was isolated from a young woman in good health and CMV-seropositive. V and J are TRBV18 and TRBJ2-1, with a possible D match to TRBD2 (5 bases). The CDR3 DNA follows: TGTGCCAGCTCACCAAGTTGGACTCTCTACTCCTACAATGAGCAGTTCTTC. Translating gives CASSPSWTLYSYNEQFF.